This T cell receptor delta chain emerged from a study of γδ T cells in repeated Plasmodium falciparum infection (dated by TCRdb to the early 2020s). Regarding the research as a whole: Malian children exposed to intense seasonal malaria transmission were enrolled in the natural-infection arm and compared with Australian children matched for age and gender. Four controlled human malaria infections were administered to about five malaria-naive U.S. adults over about 630 days by bites from P. falciparum NF54-infected Anopheles stephensi mosquitoes. Samples from controlled-infection subjects were taken at baseline, just before selected infections, and 21 days after each infection. Malian gammadelta TCR repertoires were analysed cross-sectionally in periods with no transmission and longitudinally across episodes of acute febrile malaria. The study examined how repeated Plasmodium falciparum infection shapes the human gammadelta T cell repertoire, using natural infection in Mali and controlled human malaria infection.

Its CDR3 holds 17 amino acids, cysteine through phenylalanine. Only the CDR3 part of the read is kept: 51 bases, read in frame from the first base. The germline V gene specifies GEAIGNYY as CDR1 and EKD as CDR2. At the junction V is shortened by 3 bases and J by 3 bases; bases outside the gene matches: 11. Vgamma9/Vdelta2+ and Vdelta2-negative gammadelta T cell populations were flow-sorted from peripheral blood mononuclear cells for bulk TCR repertoire analysis. Compared with the rest of its sample, this clone is large (0.1 to 1%). Its target antigen remains unknown. No base qualities exist here, and no much larger clone lies one base off it. The sample carries other DNA sequences with the same CDR3. Beyond this particular receptor, the publication reports: Analysis of inter-individual variability in gammadelta T cell responses was limited by the small size of the controlled-infection cohort. Vdelta2-negative gammadelta TCR repertoires from Malian children appeared more clonally expanded, less diverse and less shared than those of Australian children. A highly stable polyclonal repertoire over time and infection, with many inter-individual overlapping TCRgamma sequences, was shown by Vgamma9/Vdelta2+ TCR repertoires. In Vdelta2-negative gammadelta TCR repertoires, which were largely Vdelta1+, repeated controlled infections appeared to drive waves of new clonotype selection. Generalizability was limited because the Malian cohort was drawn from a small rural village of predominantly one ethnic group.

Receptor libraries were prepared by multiplex PCR. Data came from an Illumina MiSeq. Every sorted gammadelta T cell sample had both its TCR gamma (TRG) and TCR delta (TRD) chains sequenced. Per the authors' processing: The repertoire analyses drew on clonotype tree plots, the accumulated frequency of the top 20 clonotypes, and diversity index (DI) and D75 metrics. TCRdb reprocessed the public reads with the caller CATT; rows with the same DNA were merged afterwards. For this entry, the V and J calls and clone size follow TCRdb and not the study's own pipeline. For this sample the table gives roughly 90,000 delta-chain clones, of which approximately 0.92% were detected only once. Roughly 9.9% of the sample belongs to the ten largest clones.

The chain is assembled from TRDV2 and TRDJ1, and TRDD3 matches 11 of the central bases. The TCR originated in a pool of human donors (malaria-infected and uninfected, not separated). Sequencing was carried out using gamma-delta T cells from blood. In nucleotides, the sequence is TGTGCCTGTGACCCCGTCGGTCTGGGGGATACATCCGATAAACTCATCTTT. This is translated as CACDPVGLGDTSDKLIF.